This TCR beta chain was obtained from a study of T cells in Graves' hyperthyroidism and ophthalmopathy. V shed 4 bases, J shed 8 bases, and the junction held 10 bases outside the gene matches. This CDR3 is 15 amino acids long. The germline gives CDR1 SGHRS, CDR2 YFSETQ. There were TCR beta CDR3 regions amplified from RNA transcripts. The TCR CDR3 first-round RT-PCR relied on the HTBI primer set. TCRdb reanalysed the multiplex PCR reads using MiXCR and keeps one entry per CDR3 protein. The sample consists of some 690,000 distinct CDR3 sequences, 15% to 20% of them appearing once. Diagnoses were established using clinical symptoms, serum thyroxine and TRAb, thyroid ultrasound and orbital computed tomography. Fresh peripheral blood, around 9.2 ml of it, supplied the PBMCs.

The V gene is TRBV5-1, the J gene TRBJ2-1, with TRBD2 identical over 9 bases. Sequences were obtained from blood. This receptor was taken from a man aged 50 or older with Graves' hyperthyroidism. The CDR3 spells CASSPKVAGAHEQFF. The CDR3 region has the DNA TGCGCCAGCAGCCCCAAGGTAGCGGGAGCCCATGAGCAGTTCTTC. Based on the CDR3 plus reference TRBV5-1 and TRBJ2-1, the full variable domain is KAGVTQTPRYLIKTRGQQVTLSCSPISGHRSVSWYQQTPGQGLQFLFEYFSETQRNKGNFPGRFSGRQFSNSRSEMNVSTLELGDSALYLCASSPKVAGAHEQFFGPGTRLTVL.